This TCR beta chain comes out of a study of T cells in Graves' hyperthyroidism and ophthalmopathy. Worth noting for this clonotype: The antigen is unknown. A read error may be the cause here, since a much bigger clone is one base away.

Disease duration under 2 months; hyperthyroidism patients were aged 18 to 65. TCR beta CDR3 region amplification was performed from RNA transcripts. A first-round RT-PCR of the TCR CDR3 used the HTBI primer set. TCRdb re-called the multiplex PCR reads through MiXCR, storing one row per CDR3 protein. This table has around 760,000 distinct CDR3 sequences, roughly a third appearing once. Findings and limits, study-wide: Model-based prediction identified ophthalmopathy a median roughly 6.1 months prior to its onset.

Germline CDR1 DFQATT, CDR2 SNEGSKA (reference sequence). The CDR3 sequence is 11 residues long. V dropped 5 bases and J dropped 6 bases, with 11 bases sitting between them. Sequencing was performed on blood. The chain recombines TRBV20-1 with TRBJ2-7, with D unclear. This clonotype was sampled from a woman aged 40 to 50 with Graves' hyperthyroidism. CDR3 region: CSAGGRSEQYF. CDR3 sequence (DNA): TGCAGTGCTGGCGGCAGATCCGAGCAGTACTTC.